This paragraph covers one TCR beta chain sequence. Its matching antigen is unknown. Incorporated into the TCR beta cDNA libraries were unique molecular identifiers, which served to reduce PCR and sequencing biases. Using its own MiXCR run on the PCR reads, TCRdb lists one record per CDR3 protein. The sample contains hundreds of thousands of distinct CDR3 sequences, approximately 57% of which appear only once. This sample was taken from a study of post-analysis software for immune sequencing data. Regarding the study as a whole: Controls' normalized Chao1 diversity significantly exceeded that of multiple sclerosis patients.

The sequence came from a girl aged 5-17 years with multiple sclerosis. Specimen: blood.

DNA of the CDR3: TGTGCCAGCTCCCCTGAGGTAGTGGGACAGCCCCAGCATTTT. Its protein product is CASSPEVVGQPQHF. This chain connects TRBV6-5 to TRBJ1-5; unclear D gene. The germline CDR1 and CDR2 sequences are MNHEY and SVGAGI. This CDR3 spans 14 amino acids. Trimming pared 8 bases from V and 7 bases from J, leaving 18 bases between.